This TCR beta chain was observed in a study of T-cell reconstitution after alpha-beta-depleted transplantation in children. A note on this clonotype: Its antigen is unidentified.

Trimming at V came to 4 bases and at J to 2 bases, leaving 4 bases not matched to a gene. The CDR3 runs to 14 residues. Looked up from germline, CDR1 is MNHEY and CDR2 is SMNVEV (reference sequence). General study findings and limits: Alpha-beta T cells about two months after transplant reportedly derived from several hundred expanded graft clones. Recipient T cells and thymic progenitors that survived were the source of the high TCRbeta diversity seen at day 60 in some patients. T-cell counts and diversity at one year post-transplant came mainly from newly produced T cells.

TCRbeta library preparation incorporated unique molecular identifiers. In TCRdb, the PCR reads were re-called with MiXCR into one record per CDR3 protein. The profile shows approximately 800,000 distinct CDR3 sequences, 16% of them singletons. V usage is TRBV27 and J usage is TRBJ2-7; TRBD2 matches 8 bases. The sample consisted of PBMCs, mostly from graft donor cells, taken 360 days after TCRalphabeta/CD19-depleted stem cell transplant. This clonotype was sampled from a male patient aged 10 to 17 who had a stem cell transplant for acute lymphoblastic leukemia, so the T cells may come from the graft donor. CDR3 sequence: CASSSPGGAYEQYF. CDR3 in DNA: TGTGCCAGCAGTTCCCCGGGGGGGGCCTACGAGCAGTACTTC.